This T cell receptor (beta chain) was found in a study of T cells in Graves' hyperthyroidism and ophthalmopathy. TCR beta CDR3 regions were amplified from RNA. First-round RT-PCR targeting the TCR CDR3 was performed with the HTBI primer set. TCRdb recomputed calls from the multiplex PCR reads with MiXCR, one row per CDR3 protein. The table shows about 420,000 distinct CDR3 sequences, with 15% to 19% occurring only once. The hyperthyroidism patients had all been newly diagnosed, and their disease duration was under 2 months. Their ages ranged from 18 to 65 years. Study results and caveats: The model predicted ophthalmopathy a median roughly 6.5 months before onset. Most thyroid clonotypes that were expanded above 0.001 also turned up in blood.

Trimming pared 8 bases from V and 5 bases from J, leaving 19 bases between. CDR1 SNHLY and CDR2 FYNNEI come from the germline V gene. CDR3 length equals 15 residues. In this sample, this clonotype turned up many times. No antigen is known for it. The sample taken for sequencing was blood. The rearrangement joins TRBV2 to TRBJ2-1; TRBD2 is a possible D gene (6 bases). The receptor was derived from a woman between 18 and 30 years old with Graves' hyperthyroidism. Here the CDR3 reads CASEHPGESNNEQFF. The CDR3 coding sequence is TGTGCCAGCGAACACCCGGGAGAATCCAACAATGAGCAGTTCTTC.